The clone carrying this T cell receptor (beta chain) was observed once. Its target is unknown. These data are taken from a study of OX40 agonist ivuxolimab in advanced cancers. About the study: Patients' therapy was ivuxolimab, an antibody that acts as an agonist of OX40 (CD134). Study conclusions and caveats: Both CD4+ and CD8+ T cell populations in blood had undergone clonal expansion by week 6 at 0.1 to 3.0 mg/kg.

CDR3 length equals 15 residues. The germline V and J ends were trimmed by 5 bases and 4 bases, with 17 bases remaining between them. CDR1 and CDR2 (germline): MDHEN, SYDVKM. This table comes from immunoSEQ multiplex PCR, and its TCRdb copy is limited to in-frame clones, with some not included. The table shows roughly 48,000 clones, with approximately 84% occurring only once. This rearrangement joins TRBV28 to TRBJ2-5; D may be TRBD2 (5 bases). This specimen was CD4+ or CD8+ T cells sorted from blood, taken in a trial of the OX40 agonist ivuxolimab. The receptor comes from an adult with an advanced solid tumor such as melanoma, head and neck, liver or kidney cancer. The CDR3 spells CASSLSDRGIETQYF. In DNA, the CDR3 is TGTGCCAGCAGTCTCTCCGATCGGGGTATAGAGACCCAGTACTTC. The variable domain in full, completed from reference TRBV28 and TRBJ2-5, reads DVKVTQSSRYLVKRTGEKVFLECVQDMDHENMFWYRQDPGLGLRLIYFSYDVKMKEKGDIPEGYSVSREKKERFSLILESASTNQTSMYLCASSLSDRGIETQYFGPGTRLLVL.